This T cell receptor (beta chain) appears in the sequencing data of a study of T cell responses to AZD1222 COVID-19 vaccine. Overall study findings and caveats: The donors showed a predominance of white British ancestry and of females, with possible underestimation of clonal diversity.

Generated by immunoSEQ multiplex PCR, the TCRdb table keeps only in-frame clones and is missing some. The sample lists hundreds of thousands of clones, around 93% seen once, with 0.5% to 0.7% in the top ten. Concerning this clone itself: Its antigen is unidentified.

The germline V gene encodes CDR1 MNHNY and CDR2 SVGAGI (reference sequence). The CDR3 contains 14 residues. After removal of 7 bases from V and 5 bases from J, the junction contained 6 bases not matched to a gene. This specimen consisted of peripheral blood, obtained 28 days after the second AZD1222 dose. The clonotype originates from an adult who received the AZD1222 COVID-19 vaccine. The chain links TRBV6-6 to TRBJ2-1; 9 bases are a match to TRBD2. The CDR3 DNA reads as TGTGCCAGCACAAAGCGGGAGGCACACAATGAGCAGTTCTTC. Translation: CASTKREAHNEQFF.